This T cell receptor (beta chain) emerged from a study of blood T cell repertoires in COVID-19. Background on the study: The United States, Italy and Spain supplied acute and convalescent COVID-19 samples. The analysed material was cDNA or gDNA that came from T cells, B-cell-depleted T cells, or PBMCs.

This CDR3 spans 16 amino acids. Trimming removed 2 bases from V and 0 bases from J; junction bases left unmatched: 4. From germline, CDR1 is SGHVS and CDR2 FQNEAQ. Methods used by the authors: Amplification of reference gene primers provided the estimated nucleated cell counts. Profiled with immunoSEQ multiplex PCR; TCRdb holds only in-frame clones, not every one. That table furnishes V, J and clone size, whereas the DNA furnished D and trimming. The sample yields more than 25,000 clones, roughly 90% seen once. This sequence was found in a man aged 60 to 69 with active COVID-19. Specimen: peripheral blood. The chain is built from TRBV7-8 and TRBJ2-1; 7 bases match TRBD1. CDR3 amino acids: CASSLRRDSSYNEQFF. The CDR3 DNA reads TGTGCCAGCAGCTTACGCCGGGACAGCTCCTACAATGAGCAGTTCTTC.